This T cell receptor beta chain was sequenced in a study of T cells in localized non-small cell lung cancer. Broader study findings: Heterogeneity within the tumor remains possible, as just one region underwent sequencing. The study detected a median approximately 55 of the top 100 tumor clones in adjacent lung. T cell clonality was highest in uninvolved adjacent lung, above tumor.

Libraries were prepared by immunoSEQ multiplex PCR; TCRdb keeps only in-frame clonotypes and omits some of them. The sample gives approximately 28,000 clones, about four fifths of which show up once; roughly 5.5% is in the top ten. CDR1 is SQVTM and CDR2 is ANQGSEA in the germline V gene. The CDR3 is made up of 16 amino acids. Trimming removed 4 bases from V and 3 bases from J, with 19 bases in between. About this clone: Its antigen is not known.

J is TRBJ2-1 and V is TRBV29-1, with D possibly being TRBD1 or TRBD2 (6 bases each). Sequencing used peripheral blood mononuclear cells, obtained before any cancer treatment. The TCR comes from a man aged 40 to 70 with stage III lung adenocarcinoma. The CDR3 DNA is TGCAGCGTTGCCAGCGGAGGGGGGATCGTCTACAATGAGCAGTTCTTC. Translation: CSVASGGGIVYNEQFF.